This entry lists 17 T cell receptor beta chains sequenced from one sample in a study of cytomegalovirus exposure and HLA in healthy donors. Amplification used 60 Vbeta primers and 13 Jbeta primers. This table comes from immunoSEQ multiplex PCR, and its TCRdb copy is limited to in-frame clones, with some not included. The sample has 200,000 to 250,000 clones, 70% to 90% seen once. The source material was PBMCs. Receptor source: a man between 25 and 39 years old in good health and CMV-seronegative.

The chain recombines TRBV7-6 with TRBJ2-1, with D perhaps matching TRBD1 (6 bases). This CDR3 is built from 12 residues. Germline V lookup: CDR1 SGHVS, CDR2 FNYEAQ. V lost 5 bases and J 6 bases, leaving 8 bases between the germline ends. In DNA form, the CDR3 reads TGTGCCAGCAGCCCACAGGGCAATGAGCAGTTCTTC. Its translation is CASSPQGNEQFF.

This chain uses TRBV28 with TRBJ2-2; perhaps TRBD2 as D (6 bases). Trimming took 3 bases from V and 7 from J, leaving 12 bases between them. There are 14 residues in the CDR3. Germline V lookup: CDR1 MDHEN, CDR2 SYDVKM. The CDR3 is CASSFGGVGGELFF. The CDR3 nucleotides read TGTGCCAGCAGTTTCGGAGGGGTGGGCGGGGAGCTGTTTTTT.

CDR3 amino acids: CASSLLHREDDRPISYEQYF. The CDR3 nucleotides are TGTGCCAGCAGCTTATTGCATCGGGAGGACGACAGGCCTATCTCCTACGAGCAGTACTTC. The J gene is TRBJ2-7, the V gene TRBV21-1; the table's D call TRBD2 went unverified against the DNA. TRBV21-1 is a pseudogene. The CDR3 consists of 20 residues.

The chain has TRBV15 and TRBJ2-3, with D maybe TRBD2 (6 bases). Germline assignment: CDR1 LNHNV and CDR2 YYDKDF (reference sequence). The length of the CDR3 is 17 residues. The V end lost 0 bases, the J end lost 2 bases, and 15 bases lay between the germline ends. Here the CDR3 reads CATSRDRSGDTTDTQYF. The CDR3 DNA is TGTGCCACCAGCAGAGATCGTTCGGGGGATACCACAGATACGCAGTATTTT.

The V gene is TRBV5-6, the J gene TRBJ1-1; D not resolved. V was shortened by 4 bases and J by 6 bases, with 13 bases between the two germline ends. This CDR3 has 13 amino acids. Looked up from germline, CDR1 is SGHDT and CDR2 is YYEEEE. This CDR3 reads CASSAKSRAEAFF. The CDR3 nucleotides are TGTGCCAGCAGCGCCAAGTCTCGGGCTGAAGCTTTCTTT.

This chain connects TRBV23-1 to TRBJ2-7, with 7 nucleotides matching TRBD1. TRBV23-1 is classed as an ORF, of uncertain function. This CDR3 has 16 amino acids. V shed 4 bases and J 1 base; nucleotides not matched to a gene: 10. In nucleotides, the CDR3 is TGCGCCAGCAGTCTCAATCAGGGGGAGACATCCTACGAGCAGTACTTC. As protein: CASSLNQGETSYEQYF.

The chain links TRBV9 to TRBJ2-5; 12 bases align to TRBD2. Germline CDR1 and CDR2: SGDLS and YYNGEE. The CDR3 spans 17 residues. The J segment lost 3 bases and the V segment lost 3 bases, leaving 9 bases of the junction unmatched. The CDR3 nucleotides are TGTGCCAGCAGCGCTTCTCCGGGACTAGCGGGCAAAGAGACCCAGTACTTC. Its translation: CASSASPGLAGKETQYF.

This chain joins TRBV6-1 and TRBJ2-5; 7 nucleotides line up with TRBD2. V dropped 6 bases and J dropped 1; count of bases not matched to a gene: 8. Germline CDR1 and CDR2: MNHNS and SASEGT. CDR3 size: 15 residues. In nucleotides, the CDR3 is TGTGCCAGCAGGACGGGCGGGGGAGCCCAAGAGACCCAGTACTTC. This gives the protein CASRTGGGAQETQYF.

The chain joins TRBV5-1 to TRBJ2-6; 12 nucleotides match TRBD1. The CDR3 is made up of 18 amino acids. V was clipped by 4 bases and J by 3 bases; unmatched bases: 8. Germline V gene sequence: CDR1 SGHRS, CDR2 YFSETQ. The CDR3, as DNA: TGCGCCAGCAGCCGGGAGGGACAGGGGGCAGGTGGGGCCAACGTCCTGACTTTC. It encodes CASSREGQGAGGANVLTF. The full variable domain, with the rest looked up from reference TRBV5-1 and TRBJ2-6, is KAGVTQTPRYLIKTRGQQVTLSCSPISGHRSVSWYQQTPGQGLQFLFEYFSETQRNKGNFPGRFSGRQFSNSRSEMNVSTLELGDSALYLCASSREGQGAGGANVLTFGAGSRLTVL.

This clone has only a few counts. This chain joins TRBV28 and TRBJ1-5; 8 bases align to TRBD1. The CDR3 has 14 amino acids. Unmatched junction bases numbered 4, after V lost 5 bases and J lost 4 bases. Germline V CDR1 and CDR2: MDHEN, SYDVKM. The CDR3 coding sequence is TGTGCCAGCAGTAGGGACAGGACTAATCAGCCCCAGCATTTT. It is translated as CASSRDRTNQPQHF.

V and J are TRBV13 and TRBJ2-3, with D hard to call. The CDR3 is 15 residues long. Trimming pared 3 bases from V and 4 bases from J, leaving 14 bases between. Germline assignment: CDR1 PRHDT and CDR2 FYEKMQ (reference sequence). The CDR3 bases are TGTGCCAGCAGCTTTAGGAGTGTCGGCCCAGATACGCAGTATTTT. It is translated as CASSFRSVGPDTQYF.

V usage is TRBV11-2 and J usage is TRBJ2-7; 9 nucleotides align to TRBD1. This CDR3 spans 14 amino acids. Unmatched junction bases numbered 3, after V lost 4 bases and J lost 2 bases. The germline gives CDR1 SGHAT, CDR2 FQNNGV. In nucleotides, the CDR3 is TGTGCCAGCAGCTCGGGACAGGGTACCTACGAGCAGTACTTC. This codes for CASSSGQGTYEQYF.

V and J are TRBV28 and TRBJ2-5, with TRBD1 matching 10 bases. The V and J ends lost 7 bases and 4 bases, in that order; junction bases with no gene match: 9. This CDR3 comprises 15 residues. Germline V gene sequence: CDR1 MDHEN, CDR2 SYDVKM. DNA for the CDR3: TGTGCCAGCACCCTCCGGGGGACAGGGGCAGAGACCCAGTACTTC. Its translation is CASTLRGTGAETQYF.

J is TRBJ2-4 and V is TRBV7-9; tentatively, D is TRBD1 (6 bases). The germline gives CDR1 SEHNR, CDR2 FQNEAQ (reference sequence). The V and J ends lost 2 bases and 9 bases respectively, with 8 bases between them. This CDR3 comprises 12 residues. The CDR3 sequence: CASSLQGRIQYF. The CDR3 DNA reads TGTGCCAGCAGCTTACAGGGGCGCATTCAGTACTTC.

As to this clone: The sample contains more than one DNA sequence encoding this CDR3. The chain recombines TRBV5-1 with TRBJ1-1; no clear D gene. V was shortened by 2 bases and J by 5 bases, with 4 bases between the two germline ends. This CDR3 spans 11 amino acids. Germline V gene data show CDR1 as SGHRS and CDR2 as YFSETQ. In DNA, the CDR3 is TGCGCCAGCAGCTTCGGGACTGAAGCTTTCTTT. It specifies CASSFGTEAFF.

The V call is TRBV7-9, the J call TRBJ1-5; 10 bases are shared with TRBD1. The CDR3 sequence is 17 residues long. Germline loops: CDR1 SEHNR, CDR2 FQNEAQ (reference sequence). V shed 0 bases and J 3 bases; nucleotides not matched to a gene: 5. CDR3 nucleotide sequence: TGTGCCAGCAGCTTAGCGGGACAGGGGATTTTCAATCAGCCCCAGCATTTT. Amino acids: CASSLAGQGIFNQPQHF.

The J gene is TRBJ2-3, the V gene TRBV18; 11 bases fit TRBD2. There are 17 residues in the CDR3. V lost 0 bases to trimming and J lost 2 bases; unmatched junction nucleotides: 4. Germline-derived CDR1 and CDR2 are KGHSH and LQKENI. DNA for the CDR3: TGTGCCAGCTCACCACCGGGACTAGCGGAGGTCACAGATACGCAGTATTTT. Protein sequence: CASSPPGLAEVTDTQYF. Combining the CDR3 with reference TRBV18 and TRBJ2-3 gives the whole variable domain NAGVMQNPRHLVRRRGQEARLRCSPMKGHSHVYWYRQLPEEGLKFMVYLQKENIIDESGMPKERFSAEFPKEGPSILRIQQVVRGDSAAYFCASSPPGLAEVTDTQYFGPGTRLTVL.